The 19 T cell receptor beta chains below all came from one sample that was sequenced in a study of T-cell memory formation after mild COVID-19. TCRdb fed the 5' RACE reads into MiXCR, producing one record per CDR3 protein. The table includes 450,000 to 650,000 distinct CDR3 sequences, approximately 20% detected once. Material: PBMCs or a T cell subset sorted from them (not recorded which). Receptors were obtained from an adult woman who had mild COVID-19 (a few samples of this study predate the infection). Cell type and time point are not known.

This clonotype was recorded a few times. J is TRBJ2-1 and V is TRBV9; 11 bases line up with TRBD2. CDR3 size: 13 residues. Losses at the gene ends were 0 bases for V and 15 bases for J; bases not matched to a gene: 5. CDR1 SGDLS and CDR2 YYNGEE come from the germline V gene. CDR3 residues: CASSVGLAGGWFF. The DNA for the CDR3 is TGTGCCAGCAGCGTAGGGCTAGCGGGGGGCTGGTTCTTC.

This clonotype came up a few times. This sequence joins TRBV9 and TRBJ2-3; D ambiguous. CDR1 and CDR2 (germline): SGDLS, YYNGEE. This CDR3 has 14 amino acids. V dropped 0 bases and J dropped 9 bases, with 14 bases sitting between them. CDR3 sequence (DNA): TGTGCCAGCAGCGTAGTTACACCAGCAATCACGCAGTATTTT. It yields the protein CASSVVTPAITQYF.

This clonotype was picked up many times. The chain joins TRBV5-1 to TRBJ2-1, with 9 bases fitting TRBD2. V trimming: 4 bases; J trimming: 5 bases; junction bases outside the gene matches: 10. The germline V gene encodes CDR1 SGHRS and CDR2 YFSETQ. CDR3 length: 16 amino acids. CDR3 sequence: CASSPPRLAVDNEQFF. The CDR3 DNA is TGCGCCAGCAGCCCGCCCAGACTAGCGGTTGACAATGAGCAGTTCTTC.

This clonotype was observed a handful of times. DNA for the CDR3: TGCAGTGCTAGATCCAGCGGGATTGGTAATGAGCAGTTCTTC. Translation: CSARSSGIGNEQFF. The J gene is TRBJ2-1, the V gene TRBV20-1; 7 bases fit TRBD2. The CDR3 has 14 residues. Germline V gives CDR1 DFQATT, CDR2 SNEGSKA (reference sequence). The trim removed 2 bases at V and 7 bases at J, leaving 8 bases unmatched.

The CDR3 DNA reads TGTGCCAGCAGCTTACAGGGTGACTACACCTTC. Amino acid sequence: CASSLQGDYTF. This rearrangement joins TRBV7-9 to TRBJ1-2; a weak D match, TRBD1 (5 bases). The CDR3 contains 11 residues. V was pared by 2 bases and J by 10 bases, with 8 bases between. The V gene's germline CDR1 is SEHNR and CDR2 FQNEAQ (reference sequence). Looking up the rest from reference TRBV7-9 and TRBJ1-2 gives the full variable domain: DTGVSQNPRHKITKRGQNVTFRCDPISEHNRLYWYRQTLGQGPEFLTYFQNEAQLEKSRLLSDRFSAERPKGSFSTLEIQRTEQGDSAMYLCASSLQGDYTFGSGTRLTVV.

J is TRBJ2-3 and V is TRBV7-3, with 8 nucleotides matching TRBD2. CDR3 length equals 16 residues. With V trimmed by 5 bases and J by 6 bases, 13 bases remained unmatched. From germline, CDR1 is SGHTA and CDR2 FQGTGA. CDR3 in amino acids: CASSPTAAGVGDTQYF. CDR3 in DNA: TGTGCCAGCAGCCCTACCGCAGCGGGAGTTGGTGATACGCAGTATTTT.

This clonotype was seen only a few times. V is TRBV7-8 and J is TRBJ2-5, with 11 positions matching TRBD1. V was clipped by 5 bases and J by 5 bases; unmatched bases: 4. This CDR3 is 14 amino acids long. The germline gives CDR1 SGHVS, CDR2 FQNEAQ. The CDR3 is CASSGTGGMETQYF. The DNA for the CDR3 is TGTGCCAGCAGCGGGACAGGGGGAATGGAGACCCAGTACTTC.

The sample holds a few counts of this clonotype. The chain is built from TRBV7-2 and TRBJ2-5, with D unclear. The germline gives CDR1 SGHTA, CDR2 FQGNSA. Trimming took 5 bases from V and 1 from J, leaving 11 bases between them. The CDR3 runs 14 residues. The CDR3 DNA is TGTGCCAGCAGCCAGTCTAGATCCCAAGAGACCCAGTACTTC. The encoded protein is CASSQSRSQETQYF.

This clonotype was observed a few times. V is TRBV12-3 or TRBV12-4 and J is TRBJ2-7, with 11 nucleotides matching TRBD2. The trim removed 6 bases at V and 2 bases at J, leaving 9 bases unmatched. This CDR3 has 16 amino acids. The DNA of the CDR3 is TGTGCCAGCAGACCCACCTTACTAGCGGGAGCCTACGAGCAGTACTTC. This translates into CASRPTLLAGAYEQYF.

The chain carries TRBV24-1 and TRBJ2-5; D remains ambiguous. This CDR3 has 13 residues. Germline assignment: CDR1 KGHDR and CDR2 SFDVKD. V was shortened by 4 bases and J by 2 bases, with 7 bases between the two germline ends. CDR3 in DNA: TGTGCCACCAGTGAGCGGCCTCAAGAGACCCAGTACTTC. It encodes CATSERPQETQYF.

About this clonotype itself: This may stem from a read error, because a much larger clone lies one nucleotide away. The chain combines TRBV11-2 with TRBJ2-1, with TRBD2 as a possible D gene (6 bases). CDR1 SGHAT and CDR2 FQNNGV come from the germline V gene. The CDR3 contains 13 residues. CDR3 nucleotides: TGTGCCAGCAGCTCACCTACTAGCCACCAGACCTCCTTC. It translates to CASSSPTSHQTSF.

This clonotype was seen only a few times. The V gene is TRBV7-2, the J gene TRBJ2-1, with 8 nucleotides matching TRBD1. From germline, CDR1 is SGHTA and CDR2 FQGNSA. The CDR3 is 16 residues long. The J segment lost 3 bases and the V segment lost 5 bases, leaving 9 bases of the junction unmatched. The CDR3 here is CASSPPGTGYYNEQFF. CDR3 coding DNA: TGTGCCAGCAGCCCACCCGGGACAGGTTACTACAATGAGCAGTTCTTC.

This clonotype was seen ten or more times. CDR3 loop: CASSFLAREWNEQFF. The CDR3 nucleotides read TGCGCCAGCAGCTTCCTAGCCAGGGAATGGAATGAGCAGTTCTTC. The genes are TRBV5-1 and TRBJ2-1; D may be TRBD1 or TRBD2 (5 bases each). CDR1 SGHRS and CDR2 YFSETQ come from the germline V gene. The CDR3 covers 15 residues. The V and J ends lost 2 bases and 7 bases respectively, with 16 bases between them.

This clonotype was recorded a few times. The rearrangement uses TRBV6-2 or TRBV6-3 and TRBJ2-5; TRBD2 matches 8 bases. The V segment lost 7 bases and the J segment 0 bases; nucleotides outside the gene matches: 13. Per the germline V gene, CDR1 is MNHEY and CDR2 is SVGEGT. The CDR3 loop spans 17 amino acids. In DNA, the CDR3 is TGTGCCAGCACCAACTTATGGACTAGCCGGAACCAAGAGACCCAGTACTTC. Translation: CASTNLWTSRNQETQYF.

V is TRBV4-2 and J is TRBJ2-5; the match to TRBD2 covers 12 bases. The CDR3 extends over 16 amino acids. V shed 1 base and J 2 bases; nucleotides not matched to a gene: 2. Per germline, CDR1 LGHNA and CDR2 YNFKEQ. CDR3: CASSQVGTSGQETQYF. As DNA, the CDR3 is TGTGCCAGCAGCCAAGTCGGGACTAGCGGGCAAGAGACCCAGTACTTC.

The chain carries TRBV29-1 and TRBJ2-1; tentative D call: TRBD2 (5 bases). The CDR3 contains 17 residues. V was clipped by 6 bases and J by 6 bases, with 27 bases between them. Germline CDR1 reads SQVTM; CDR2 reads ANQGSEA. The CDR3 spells CSVGSSLKGPPGNEQFF. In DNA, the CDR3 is TGCAGCGTAGGGTCTAGCCTAAAAGGACCGCCGGGCAATGAGCAGTTCTTC.

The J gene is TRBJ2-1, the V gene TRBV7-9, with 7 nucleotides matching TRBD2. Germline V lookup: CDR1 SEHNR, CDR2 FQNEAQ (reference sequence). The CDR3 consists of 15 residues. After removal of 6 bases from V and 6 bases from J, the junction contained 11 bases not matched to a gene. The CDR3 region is CASRSSGTKPNEQFF. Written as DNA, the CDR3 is TGTGCCAGCAGGTCGTCGGGGACTAAGCCCAATGAGCAGTTCTTC. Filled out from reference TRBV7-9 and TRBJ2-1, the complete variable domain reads DTGVSQNPRHKITKRGQNVTFRCDPISEHNRLYWYRQTLGQGPEFLTYFQNEAQLEKSRLLSDRFSAERPKGSFSTLEIQRTEQGDSAMYLCASRSSGTKPNEQFFGPGTRLTVL.

The CDR3 DNA reads TGTGCCAGCAGCCCCACGCTAGGGTTGTTGATTGAGACCCAGTACTTC. Translation gives CASSPTLGLLIETQYF. V is TRBV3-1 and J is TRBJ2-5; D gene uncertain. CDR3 length: 16 amino acids. Between the trimmed V and J ends, which lost 4 bases and 5 bases, there was a span of 20 bases. Germline V CDR1 and CDR2: LGHDT, YNNKEL (reference sequence).

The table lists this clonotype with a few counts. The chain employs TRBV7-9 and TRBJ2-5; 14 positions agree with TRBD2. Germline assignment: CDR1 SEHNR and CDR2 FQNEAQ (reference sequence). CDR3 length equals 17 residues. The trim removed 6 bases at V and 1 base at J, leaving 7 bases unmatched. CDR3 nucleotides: TGTGCCAGCAGAGACGGACTAGCGGGGGGTCCCCAAGAGACCCAGTACTTC. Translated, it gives CASRDGLAGGPQETQYF.